The 20 T cell receptor beta chains presented below share a single source sample, sequenced in a study of high-grade serous ovarian cancer treatment subgroups. Sequencing used immunoSEQ multiplex PCR; TCRdb keeps in-frame clones, though not all of them. The table lists some 4,000 clones, 76% of them singletons. The tumor samples were collected prior to definitive surgery or chemotherapy. Sequencing input: tumor tissue. These receptors were taken from a human donor with high-grade serous ovarian cancer.

The CDR3 DNA sequence: TGTGCCATCAGTGAGCCCGGCGGCTCCTATGGCTACACCTTC. This translates into CAISEPGGSYGYTF. V usage is TRBV10-3 and J usage is TRBJ1-2; D is uncertain. V gave up 2 bases and J gave up 4 bases, with 11 bases separating them. The CDR3 has 14 residues. Germline V CDR1 and CDR2: ENHRY, SYGVKD.

In DNA form, the CDR3 reads TGTGCCAGCAGGGGTACGGGGGGCCTCGGTGAGCAGTTCTTC. Protein: CASRGTGGLGEQFF. V and J are TRBV6-1 and TRBJ2-1; D is possibly TRBD2 (7 bases). The CDR3 contains 14 residues. The germline CDR1 and CDR2 sequences are MNHNS and SASEGT. V gave up 6 bases and J gave up 9 bases, with 18 bases separating them.

The chain carries TRBV4-1 and TRBJ2-7; D is undetermined. The CDR3 covers 15 residues. V was trimmed by 4 bases and J by 3 bases, leaving 16 bases between them. CDR1 is MGHRA and CDR2 is YSYEKL in the germline V gene. CDR3 coding DNA: TGCGCCAGCAGCCGCCTTATCCCTGGCGGCTACGAGCAGTACTTC. Amino acid sequence: CASSRLIPGGYEQYF.

The chain is built from TRBV9 and TRBJ1-2; D unclear. CDR3 length equals 15 residues. The V gene lost 3 bases and the J gene lost 2 bases, with 14 bases spanning the gap. CDR1 and CDR2 from the germline V gene are SGDLS and YYNGEE. The CDR3 bases are TGTGCCAGCAGCGGGAAGAGGGCAGGCAACTATGGCTACACCTTC. It encodes CASSGKRAGNYGYTF.

The rearrangement joins TRBV7-2 to TRBJ2-1; the match to TRBD1 covers 10 bases. The CDR3 spans 15 residues. Germline CDR1 reads SGHTA; CDR2 reads FQGNSA. V lost 5 bases to trimming and J lost 5 bases; unmatched junction nucleotides: 6. The CDR3 loop is CASSPDRGQNNEQFF. The CDR3, as DNA: TGTGCCAGCAGCCCCGACAGGGGGCAGAACAATGAGCAGTTCTTC.

The rearrangement joins TRBV7-3 to TRBJ1-2; a weak D match, TRBD1 (5 bases). Germline V gene lookup returns CDR1 SGHTA and CDR2 FQGTGA. The CDR3 covers 16 residues. Trimming removed 2 bases at V and 3 bases at J, with 16 bases between. The DNA for the CDR3 is TGTGCCAGCAGCTTAGCTGTTGGGGGAAGCGACTATGGCTACACCTTC. This encodes CASSLAVGGSDYGYTF.

The J gene is TRBJ2-1, the V gene TRBV13; TRBD1 aligns across 9 bases. This CDR3 has 15 residues. V lost 2 bases to trimming and J lost 5 bases; unmatched junction nucleotides: 4. The germline V gene encodes CDR1 PRHDT and CDR2 FYEKMQ (reference sequence). The CDR3 here is CASSLRTGANNEQFF. In DNA, the CDR3 is TGTGCCAGCAGCTTAAGGACAGGGGCAAACAATGAGCAGTTCTTC.

The V and J genes are TRBV7-3 and TRBJ2-5; 10 positions agree with TRBD1. The V segment lost 4 bases and the J segment 5 bases; nucleotides outside the gene matches: 10. The CDR3 spans 16 residues. From germline, CDR1 is SGHTA and CDR2 FQGTGA. The CDR3 region has the DNA TGTGCCAGCAGCTCTCAGGGGGACAGGGGAGGGGAGACCCAGTACTTC. It yields the protein CASSSQGDRGGETQYF.

This clone has just a few counts. This chain uses TRBV28 with TRBJ2-5, with D perhaps given as TRBD1 or TRBD2 (5 bases each). The CDR3 spans 16 residues. Germline values: CDR1 MDHEN, CDR2 SYDVKM. Trimming took off 5 bases at V and 5 bases at J, with 21 bases between the two ends. The CDR3 region has the DNA TGTGCCAGCAGTCTTGATCCGGGACGACGGCGGGAGACCCAGTACTTC. This sequence encodes CASSLDPGRRRETQYF.

This chain joins TRBV7-2 and TRBJ2-3, with 11 bases aligning to TRBD2. The CDR3 length is 18 residues. J lost 2 bases, V lost 0 bases, and 7 bases had no gene match. Germline CDR1 SGHTA, CDR2 FQGNSA. CDR3 loop: CASSLALGLADLTDTQYF. DNA of the CDR3: TGTGCCAGCAGCTTAGCGCTGGGACTAGCGGACCTCACAGATACGCAGTATTTT.

The V gene is TRBV6-5, the J gene TRBJ1-1; D gene unclear. Trimming shortened V by 0 bases and J by 3 bases, and 11 bases separated the two germline ends. Germline CDR1 reads MNHEY; CDR2 reads SVGAGI. The CDR3 sequence is 15 residues long. The CDR3, as DNA: TGTGCCAGCAGTTACTCAGGCACCGTTTACACTGAAGCTTTCTTT. As protein: CASSYSGTVYTEAFF.

The chain uses TRBV7-2 and TRBJ2-3; D not certain. V was shortened by 5 bases and J by 2 bases, with 2 bases between the two germline ends. This CDR3 contains 11 residues. CDR1 and CDR2 from the germline V gene are SGHTA and FQGNSA. This CDR3 reads CASSPTDTQYF. The CDR3 coding sequence is TGTGCCAGCAGCCCCACAGATACGCAGTATTTT.

V usage is TRBV19 and J usage is TRBJ1-5; possible D gene TRBD1, 5 bases. The CDR3 covers 13 residues. V was shortened by 5 bases and J by 4 bases, with 9 bases between the two germline ends. Per germline, CDR1 LNHDA and CDR2 SQIVND (reference sequence). CDR3 residues: CASSPGPNQPQHF. The CDR3 bases are TGTGCCAGTAGTCCGGGACCGAATCAGCCCCAGCATTTT.

This clone rates as medium-sized. This sequence joins TRBV2 and TRBJ2-5, with unresolved D. The germline gives CDR1 SNHLY, CDR2 FYNNEI. This CDR3 contains 12 residues. V lost 6 bases to trimming and J lost 4 bases, with 9 bases between them. The CDR3 DNA reads as TGTGCCAGCAGCCAGGCCTCAGAGACCCAGTACTTC. As protein: CASSQASETQYF.

The V call is TRBV7-6, the J call TRBJ2-3; 7 bases align to TRBD1. V dropped 3 bases and J dropped 1; count of bases not matched to a gene: 7. The CDR3 has 16 residues. Germline assignment: CDR1 SGHVS and CDR2 FNYEAQ. CDR3 bases: TGTGCCAGCAGCTTGGGACAGCACCACCGCACAGATACGCAGTATTTT. It encodes CASSLGQHHRTDTQYF. The full variable domain, in which reference TRBV7-6 and TRBJ2-3 provide the parts outside the CDR3, is GAGVSQSPRYKVTKRGQDVALRCDPISGHVSLYWYRQALGQGPEFLTYFNYEAQQDKSGLPNDRFSAERPEGSISTLTIQRTEQRDSAMYRCASSLGQHHRTDTQYFGPGTRLTVL.

CDR3 nucleotides: TGTGCCAGCAACCAGGACAGTGCAACTAATGAAAAACTGTTTTTT. The encoded protein is CASNQDSATNEKLFF. The chain links TRBV5-8 to TRBJ1-4; the D gene is possibly TRBD1 (6 bases). V dropped 6 bases and J dropped 0 bases, with 12 bases sitting between them. CDR1 and CDR2 (germline): SGHTS, YDEGEE. The CDR3 extends over 15 amino acids.

The chain joins TRBV6-6 to TRBJ1-1; D uncertain. Trimming took off 5 bases at V and 3 bases at J, with 7 bases between the two ends. The CDR3 length is 12 residues. Germline V lookup: CDR1 MNHNY, CDR2 SVGAGI (reference sequence). The CDR3 spells CASSPLYTEAFF. The DNA for the CDR3 is TGTGCCAGCAGTCCCCTATACACTGAAGCTTTCTTT.

This chain uses TRBV27 with TRBJ1-1, with D unclear. Trimming cost V 4 bases and J 0 bases, with 15 bases left between them. The CDR3 is made up of 16 amino acids. Germline V gene data show CDR1 as MNHEY and CDR2 as SMNVEV (reference sequence). The CDR3 reads CASSSRTYDMNTEAFF. The CDR3 nucleotides read TGTGCCAGCAGTTCCCGGACTTACGATATGAACACTGAAGCTTTCTTT.

The gene calls are TRBV7-2 and TRBJ2-1; the D is unclear. Trimming removed 3 bases from V and 4 bases from J, with 10 bases in between. The germline gives CDR1 SGHTA, CDR2 FQGNSA. The CDR3 spans 14 residues. The chain's CDR3 is CASSFLAGYNEQFF. The CDR3 DNA is TGTGCCAGCAGCTTTTTAGCCGGGTACAATGAGCAGTTCTTC.

A word on this clone: Other DNA variants within this sample encode the same CDR3. This rearrangement joins TRBV11-2 to TRBJ2-7; 10 positions agree with TRBD1. The germline V gene encodes CDR1 SGHAT and CDR2 FQNNGV. J lost 7 bases, V lost 5 bases, and 14 bases had no gene match. The CDR3 totals 16 residues. Here the CDR3 reads CASSPRPGQGPLEQYV. The CDR3 coding sequence is TGTGCCAGCAGCCCCCGACCGGGACAGGGGCCTTTGGAGCAGTACGTC.